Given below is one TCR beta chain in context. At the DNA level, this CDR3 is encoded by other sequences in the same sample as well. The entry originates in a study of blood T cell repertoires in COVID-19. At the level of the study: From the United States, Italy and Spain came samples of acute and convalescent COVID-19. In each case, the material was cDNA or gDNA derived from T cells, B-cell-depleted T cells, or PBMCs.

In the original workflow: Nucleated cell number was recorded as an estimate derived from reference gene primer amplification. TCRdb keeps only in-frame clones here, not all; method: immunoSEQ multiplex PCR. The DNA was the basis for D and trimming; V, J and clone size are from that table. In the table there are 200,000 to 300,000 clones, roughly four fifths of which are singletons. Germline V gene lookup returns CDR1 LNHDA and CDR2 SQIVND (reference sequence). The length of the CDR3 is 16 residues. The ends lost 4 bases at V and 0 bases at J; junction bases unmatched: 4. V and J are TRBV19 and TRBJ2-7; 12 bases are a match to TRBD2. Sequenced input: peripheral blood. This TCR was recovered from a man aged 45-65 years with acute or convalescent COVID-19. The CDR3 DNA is TGTGCCAGTAGTACACCGACTAGCGGGAGCTCCTACGAGCAGTACTTC. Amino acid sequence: CASSTPTSGSSYEQYF.